The entry that follows covers one T cell receptor beta chain sequence. The antigen is unknown. The data were obtained in a study of cytotoxic CD8 clonotypes in ibrutinib-treated CLL. About the study: Patient counts were 11 relapsed/refractory, some 16 treatment-naive and around 18 IGHV unmutated. Recorded responses included about 25 partial and 2 complete; following median about 68 months, roughly 15 stayed remitted and about 12 progressed. Study-wide points: The study found public clonotypes uncommon, contracting or stable on treatment.

V lost 2 bases, J lost 5 bases, and 7 bases stayed unmatched. CDR1 is KGHSH and CDR2 is LQKENI in the germline V gene. The CDR3 runs 16 residues. TCRdb keeps only in-frame clones here, not all; method: immunoSEQ multiplex PCR. The sample carries approximately 11,000 clones, approximately 85% recorded once. The TCR was taken from a human donor with chronic lymphocytic leukemia. Here the sequenced sample was PBMCs, taken at disease progression, from a patient treated with ibrutinib. V usage is TRBV18 and J usage is TRBJ2-5, with 11 bases that match TRBD2. The CDR3 region is CASSPILAGEGETQYF. The CDR3 nucleotides are TGTGCCAGCTCACCAATACTAGCGGGAGAGGGGGAGACCCAGTACTTC.